Following are 27 T cell receptor beta chains from one sample sequenced in a study of shared clonotypes between healthy human individuals. Naive CD8 populations comprised CD45RO-negative cells positively selected for CCR7, excluding terminally differentiated effector memory CD45RA+ cells. Assay: immunoSEQ multiplex PCR; the TCRdb copy retains only in-frame clones and omits some. The table shows 1.5 million to 2.5 million clones, with approximately 95% occurring only once. Sequencing was carried out using naive CD8+ T cells sorted from blood. Every receptor here comes from a man between 18 and 29 years old in good health.

The V and J genes are TRBV7-9 and TRBJ2-7; 14 bases are a match to TRBD2. The CDR3 loop spans 16 amino acids. Trimming removed 7 bases from V and 5 bases from J; junction bases left unmatched: 10. CDR1 SEHNR and CDR2 FQNEAQ come from the germline V gene (reference sequence). The CDR3 sequence is CASTIVGLAGVDEQYF. The CDR3 DNA follows: TGTGCCAGCACCATTGTGGGACTAGCGGGAGTTGACGAGCAGTACTTC.

The chain links TRBV10-3 to TRBJ2-1; 8 bases align to TRBD2. V lost 5 bases and J lost 3; bases outside the gene matches: 15. Germline-derived CDR1 and CDR2 are ENHRY and SYGVKD. The CDR3 consists of 18 residues. The CDR3 sequence is CAISPSLAAMYGYNEQFF. The CDR3 DNA reads as TGTGCCATCAGTCCGTCACTAGCGGCCATGTACGGCTACAATGAGCAGTTCTTC.

This clone appeared a single time. The rearrangement uses TRBV30 and TRBJ2-1; D gene uncertain. This CDR3 is built from 14 residues. With 4 bases removed from V and 6 bases from J, the gap between germline ends came to 16 bases. Germline V gene data show CDR1 as GTSNPN and CDR2 as SVGIG (reference sequence). CDR3 coding DNA: TGTGCCTGGACTACGGGCGAGTATAGCAATGAGCAGTTCTTC. Translating it yields CAWTTGEYSNEQFF.

The chain is built from TRBV7-2 and TRBJ2-1, with D perhaps matching TRBD2 (5 bases). Germline values: CDR1 SGHTA, CDR2 FQGNSA. The CDR3 runs 17 residues. V was cut by 7 bases and J by 0 bases, with 19 bases left in between. CDR3 coding DNA: TGTGCCAGCAACCTAGACTTGAGCGGAAGCTCCTACAATGAGCAGTTCTTC. It specifies CASNLDLSGSSYNEQFF.

The J gene is TRBJ2-6, the V gene TRBV5-8; 10 bases fit TRBD1. Germline V gene sequence: CDR1 SGHTS, CDR2 YDEGEE. The junction had 10 bases not matched to a gene; V was cut back by 2 bases and J by 2 bases. The CDR3 covers 19 residues. As DNA, the CDR3 is TGTGCCAGCAGCTTACGGACAGGGGGGCTTATTGCTGGGGCCAACGTCCTGACTTTC. Its translation is CASSLRTGGLIAGANVLTF.

The chain recombines TRBV2 with TRBJ2-7; 10 bases match TRBD1. This CDR3 comprises 15 residues. The junction had 4 bases not matched to a gene; V was cut back by 4 bases and J by 1 base. The germline CDR1 and CDR2 sequences are SNHLY and FYNNEI. The CDR3 bases are TGTGCCAGCAGTGGAGGACAGGGGGGATCCTACGAGCAGTACTTC. It specifies CASSGGQGGSYEQYF.

The chain is built from TRBV4-2 and TRBJ2-3; D is undetermined. Per the germline V gene, CDR1 is LGHNA and CDR2 is YNFKEQ. V was clipped by 0 bases and J by 2 bases, with 12 bases between them. There are 16 residues in the CDR3. The CDR3 DNA reads TGTGCCAGCAGCCAAGATCGAATCGGACCCACAGATACGCAGTATTTT. This translates into CASSQDRIGPTDTQYF.

This sequence joins TRBV9 and TRBJ1-1; 10 nucleotides align to TRBD1. Germline CDR1 SGDLS, CDR2 YYNGEE. The CDR3 runs to 15 residues. Losses at the gene ends were 3 bases for V and 7 bases for J; bases not matched to a gene: 9. CDR3 protein: CASSASGTGEREAFF. CDR3 DNA: TGTGCCAGCAGCGCCTCCGGGACAGGGGAGCGTGAAGCTTTCTTT.

The chain links TRBV6-5 to TRBJ1-1; TRBD1 might be the D (5 bases). The CDR3 totals 14 residues. Germline values: CDR1 MNHEY, CDR2 SVGAGI. V shed 2 bases and J shed 0 bases, with 7 bases lying between them. CDR3 loop: CASSYGAMNTEAFF. The DNA of the CDR3 is TGTGCCAGCAGTTACGGGGCCATGAACACTGAAGCTTTCTTT.

The chain recombines TRBV6-6 with TRBJ2-5, with 9 bases that match TRBD2. Trimming removed 2 bases from V and 0 bases from J; junction bases left unmatched: 1. This CDR3 is built from 15 residues. Germline CDR1 MNHNY, CDR2 SVGAGI (reference sequence). CDR3 protein: CASSYSGGNQETQYF. The CDR3 nucleotides read TGTGCCAGCAGTTACAGCGGGGGGAACCAAGAGACCCAGTACTTC.

Remarks on this clone: This sample also contains other DNA sequences that code for the same CDR3. J is TRBJ2-7 and V is TRBV9; the match to TRBD2 covers 8 bases. J gave up 0 bases and V 3 bases, and 2 bases lay outside the gene matches. The CDR3 runs 14 residues. Germline-derived CDR1 and CDR2 are SGDLS and YYNGEE. CDR3 in amino acids: CASSATSGSYEQYF. Written as DNA, the CDR3 is TGTGCCAGCAGCGCAACTAGCGGCTCCTACGAGCAGTACTTC.

CDR3 in amino acids: CASSPWGTAAAEQYF. Here the CDR3 DNA reads TGTGCCAGCAGTCCTTGGGGGACCGCGGCCGCCGAGCAGTACTTC. V is TRBV5-5 and J is TRBJ2-7, with D perhaps matching TRBD1 or TRBD2 (5 bases each). Per the germline V gene, CDR1 is SGHKS and CDR2 is YYEKEE (reference sequence). The CDR3 is 15 amino acids. Trimming removed 5 bases at V and 6 bases at J, with 21 bases between.

The gene calls are TRBV14 and TRBJ1-2, with D tentatively TRBD1 (5 bases). The CDR3 is made up of 16 amino acids. Germline CDR1 and CDR2: SGHDN and FVKESK. With 4 bases removed from V and 0 bases from J, the gap between germline ends came to 15 bases. CDR3 nucleotides: TGTGCCAGCAGCCCGTGGGAAGGGGATACTAACTATGGCTACACCTTC. This sequence encodes CASSPWEGDTNYGYTF. Full variable domain (outside the CDR3, taken from reference TRBV14 and TRBJ1-2): EAGVTQFPSHSVIEKGQTVTLRCDPISGHDNLYWYRRVMGKEIKFLLHFVKESKQDESGMPNNRFLAERTGGTYSTLKVQPAELEDSGVYFCASSPWEGDTNYGYTFGSGTRLTVV.

The chain combines TRBV4-1 with TRBJ2-1; TRBD2 is a possible D gene (6 bases). This CDR3 is 15 amino acids long. Germline CDR1 reads MGHRA; CDR2 reads YSYEKL. V lost 3 bases and J 4 bases, leaving 13 bases between the germline ends. The CDR3 nucleotides are TGCGCCAGCAGCCATTGGGCTAGCGAATACAATGAGCAGTTCTTC. Translation gives CASSHWASEYNEQFF.

The chain has TRBV15 and TRBJ2-5; D is unresolved. Per the germline V gene, CDR1 is LNHNV and CDR2 is YYDKDF (reference sequence). Trimming left V 4 bases short and J 4 bases short, with 13 bases between. This CDR3 is 14 amino acids long. In nucleotides, the CDR3 is TGTGCCACCAGCAACCTAAGGTGGGCAGAGACCCAGTACTTC. It yields the protein CATSNLRWAETQYF.

J is TRBJ1-1 and V is TRBV7-2; D not resolved. V lost 8 bases and J lost 4, with 14 bases in between. The CDR3 spans 13 residues. Germline V CDR1 and CDR2: SGHTA, FQGNSA. CDR3 in amino acids: CASYSGGFTEAFF. DNA for the CDR3: TGTGCCAGCTACAGCGGTGGGTTCACTGAAGCTTTCTTT.

The chain employs TRBV7-9 and TRBJ2-1; 8 bases match TRBD2. V was clipped by 4 bases and J by 2 bases; unmatched bases: 7. The length of the CDR3 is 16 residues. CDR1 is SEHNR and CDR2 is FQNEAQ in the germline V gene (reference sequence). In DNA form, the CDR3 reads TGTGCCAGCAGCTCAGTAGCGGGAATCCCCTACAATGAGCAGTTCTTC. Translated, it gives CASSSVAGIPYNEQFF.

This chain uses TRBV5-4 with TRBJ2-5; 11 bases are shared with TRBD2. The V gene's germline CDR1 is SGHNT and CDR2 YYREEE (reference sequence). This CDR3 contains 14 residues. Germline trimming cut 6 bases from V and 1 base from J; bases unmatched to any gene: 2. CDR3 coding DNA: TGTGCCAGCAAGACTAGCGGGATCCAAGAGACCCAGTACTTC. As protein: CASKTSGIQETQYF.

Of note for this clone: A read error may explain this, as a much larger clone is one base away. This specimen includes other DNA sequences encoding the same CDR3. The rearrangement joins TRBV6-5 to TRBJ2-7; TRBD1 matches 8 bases. V gave up 2 bases and J gave up 2 bases; unmatched junction bases: 2. Germline CDR1 is MNHEY and CDR2 is SVGAGI. The CDR3 runs 14 residues. CDR3 nucleotide sequence: TGTGCCAGCAGTTACGTGACAGGGGCCTACGAGCAGTACTTC. This codes for CASSYVTGAYEQYF.

This chain links TRBV4-1 with TRBJ1-2; 7 nucleotides line up with TRBD1. The length of the CDR3 is 15 residues. Germline V gene data show CDR1 as MGHRA and CDR2 as YSYEKL. The ends lost 1 base at V and 4 bases at J; junction bases unmatched: 6. The CDR3: CASSQGAGQIYGYTF. The CDR3 region has the DNA TGCGCCAGCAGCCAAGGGGCGGGACAGATCTATGGCTACACCTTC.

The rearrangement uses TRBV7-9 and TRBJ1-4, with D maybe TRBD1 (5 bases). This CDR3 has 12 amino acids. Trimming pared 2 bases from V and 10 bases from J, leaving 8 bases between. CDR1 is SEHNR, CDR2 FQNEAQ, per germline (reference sequence). CDR3 sequence (DNA): TGTGCCAGCAGCTTAATGGGGCCAAAACTGTTTTTT. Translating gives CASSLMGPKLFF.

This clone was seen only once. The gene calls are TRBV11-2 and TRBJ2-3; D possibly corresponds to TRBD2 (5 bases). Germline assignment: CDR1 SGHAT and CDR2 FQNNGV. V dropped 5 bases and J dropped 0 bases, with 18 bases sitting between them. The CDR3 is 17 amino acids. The CDR3 loop reads CASSPRPEVASTDTQYF. CDR3 DNA sequence: TGTGCCAGCAGCCCGAGGCCGGAGGTTGCCAGCACAGATACGCAGTATTTT.

The chain joins TRBV27 to TRBJ2-7; D may be TRBD2 (6 bases). Trimming shortened V by 5 bases and J by 7 bases, and 21 bases separated the two germline ends. The germline V gene has CDR1 MNHEY and CDR2 SMNVEV (reference sequence). The CDR3 length is 15 residues. CDR3 coding DNA: TGTGCCAGCAGTCTACGGCGCCTAAACGGAGGGGAGCAGTACTTC. Amino acids: CASSLRRLNGGEQYF.

CDR3 loop: CASSAPGHDYGEQYF. CDR3 in DNA: TGTGCCAGCAGCGCCCCGGGACATGATTACGGCGAGCAGTACTTC. The rearrangement uses TRBV13 and TRBJ2-7; possibly TRBD1 for D (6 bases). CDR3 length equals 15 residues. Between the trimmed V and J ends, which lost 5 bases and 6 bases, there was a span of 20 bases. The germline V gene encodes CDR1 PRHDT and CDR2 FYEKMQ (reference sequence).

The gene calls are TRBV30 and TRBJ2-2; 14 bases align to TRBD2. The ends lost 0 bases at V and 4 bases at J; junction bases unmatched: 1. The CDR3 consists of 16 residues. Germline assignment: CDR1 GTSNPN and CDR2 SVGIG (reference sequence). The CDR3, as DNA: TGTGCCTGGAGTGTTGGGACTAGCGGGAGCACCGGGGAGCTGTTTTTT. It codes for CAWSVGTSGSTGELFF.

The chain links TRBV6-6 to TRBJ1-1; no definite D call. CDR3 length: 13 residues. Trimming removed 8 bases at V and 4 bases at J, with 14 bases between. The germline V gene encodes CDR1 MNHNY and CDR2 SVGAGI (reference sequence). CDR3 DNA: TGTGCCAGCGGCGTGGGGTTGGTCACTGAAGCTTTCTTT. It encodes CASGVGLVTEAFF.

This chain links TRBV13 with TRBJ2-7, with 12 bases lining up with TRBD1. Germline lookup yields CDR1 PRHDT and CDR2 FYEKMQ (reference sequence). V trimming: 0 bases; J trimming: 1 base; junction bases outside the gene matches: 7. The CDR3 sequence is 18 residues long. The CDR3 region is CASSLGGTGGAWSYEQYF. The CDR3 coding sequence is TGTGCCAGCAGCTTAGGCGGGACAGGGGGCGCGTGGTCCTACGAGCAGTACTTC. The full variable domain, with the rest looked up from reference TRBV13 and TRBJ2-7, is AAGVIQSPRHLIKEKRETATLKCYPIPRHDTVYWYQQGPGQDPQFLISFYEKMQSDKGSIPDRFSAQQFSDYHSELNMSSLELGDSALYFCASSLGGTGGAWSYEQYFGPGTRLTVT.